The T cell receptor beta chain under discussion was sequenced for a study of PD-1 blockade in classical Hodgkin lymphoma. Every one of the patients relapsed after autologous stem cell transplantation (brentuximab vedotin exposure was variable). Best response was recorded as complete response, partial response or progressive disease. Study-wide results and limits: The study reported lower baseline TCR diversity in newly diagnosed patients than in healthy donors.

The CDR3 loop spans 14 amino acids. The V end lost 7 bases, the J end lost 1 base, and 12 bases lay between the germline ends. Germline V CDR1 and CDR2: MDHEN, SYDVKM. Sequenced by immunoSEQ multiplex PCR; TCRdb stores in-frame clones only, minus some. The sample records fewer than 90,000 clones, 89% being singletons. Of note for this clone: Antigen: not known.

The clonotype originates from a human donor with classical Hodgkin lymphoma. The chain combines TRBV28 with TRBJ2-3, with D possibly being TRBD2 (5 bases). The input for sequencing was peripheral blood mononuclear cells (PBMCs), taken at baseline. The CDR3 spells CASNEGAGTDTQYF. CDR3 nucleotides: TGTGCCAGCAACGAGGGCGCAGGCACAGATACGCAGTATTTT.